The 14 T cell receptor beta chains below come from one sample, sequenced in a study of PD-L1 blockade in urothelial cancer. As to time point: pretreatment peripheral blood. Libraries were prepared by immunoSEQ multiplex PCR; TCRdb keeps only in-frame clonotypes and omits some of them. The sample has tens of thousands of clones; less than 90% are singletons. The specimen was PBMCs, collected around atezolizumab (anti-PD-L1) treatment. These receptors all stem from a man aged 65-85 years with urothelial cancer.

The genes are TRBV7-8 and TRBJ2-7, with TRBD2 matching 11 bases. The CDR3 is 16 amino acids. J was trimmed by 6 bases and V by 0 bases; bases with no gene match: 7. In germline, CDR1 is SGHVS, CDR2 FQNEAQ. CDR3 region: CASSLALAGGPGEQYF. The CDR3 DNA reads as TGTGCCAGCAGCTTAGCTCTAGCGGGAGGCCCTGGCGAGCAGTACTTC.

The count of this clone is one. The gene calls are TRBV7-2 and TRBJ2-7, with 9 bases fitting TRBD2. Germline trimming cut 1 base from V and 3 bases from J; bases unmatched to any gene: 4. The CDR3 loop spans 15 amino acids. In germline, CDR1 is SGHTA, CDR2 FQGNSA. This chain's CDR3 is CASSLDASGVYEQYF. The CDR3 coding sequence is TGTGCCAGCAGCTTAGATGCTAGCGGGGTCTACGAGCAGTACTTC.

The chain recombines TRBV29-1 with TRBJ1-2; maybe TRBD1 (5 bases). Germline-derived CDR1 and CDR2 are SQVTM and ANQGSEA. The CDR3 sequence is 15 residues long. Between the trimmed V and J ends, which lost 0 bases and 4 bases, there was a span of 15 bases. CDR3 protein: CSVEDGARVGYGYTF. The CDR3 DNA sequence: TGCAGCGTTGAAGATGGGGCCAGGGTGGGCTATGGCTACACCTTC.

This chain connects TRBV5-1 to TRBJ2-5, with D unresolved. Per the germline V gene, CDR1 is SGHRS and CDR2 is YFSETQ. The CDR3 is made up of 13 amino acids. The ends were cut back, 0 bases at V and 5 bases at J, with 8 bases in the middle. CDR3 DNA: TGCGCCAGCAGCTTGGGACATGTGGAGACCCAGTACTTC. Residues: CASSLGHVETQYF.

This clone occurred a few times. The chain recombines TRBV5-1 with TRBJ1-4; TRBD1 matches 10 bases. The CDR3 runs to 16 residues. The V and J ends lost 4 bases and 7 bases, in that order; junction bases with no gene match: 10. Germline loops: CDR1 SGHRS, CDR2 YFSETQ. This CDR3 is CASSPYSGTGVEKLFF. CDR3 bases: TGCGCCAGCAGCCCCTATTCCGGGACAGGGGTTGAAAAACTGTTTTTT.

The gene calls are TRBV5-4 and TRBJ2-5; D may be TRBD1 (6 bases). V shed 0 bases and J shed 5 bases, with 11 bases lying between them. The CDR3 extends over 14 amino acids. Per the germline V gene, CDR1 is SGHNT and CDR2 is YYREEE (reference sequence). For the CDR3, the DNA is TGTGCCAGCAGCTTGGCCTCGCAGGGGGAGACCCAGTACTTC. Translated, it gives CASSLASQGETQYF.

The chain links TRBV5-1 to TRBJ2-1; 13 nucleotides agree with TRBD2. Germline CDR1 and CDR2: SGHRS and YFSETQ. J lost 9 bases, V lost 5 bases, and 11 bases had no gene match. The length of the CDR3 is 16 residues. The CDR3 sequence is CASSHGLAGALREQFF. CDR3 sequence (DNA): TGCGCCAGCAGTCACGGACTAGCGGGAGCCCTCCGTGAGCAGTTCTTC. The full variable domain, in which reference TRBV5-1 and TRBJ2-1 provide the parts outside the CDR3, is KAGVTQTPRYLIKTRGQQVTLSCSPISGHRSVSWYQQTPGQGLQFLFEYFSETQRNKGNFPGRFSGRQFSNSRSEMNVSTLELGDSALYLCASSHGLAGALREQFFGPGTRLTVL.

The V gene is TRBV6-1, the J gene TRBJ2-1; 12 bases align to TRBD2. The CDR3 length is 15 residues. From germline, CDR1 is MNHNS and CDR2 SASEGT. Germline trimming cut 6 bases from V and 5 bases from J; bases unmatched to any gene: 5. CDR3 loop: CASRQGLAGHNEQFF. As DNA, the CDR3 is TGTGCCAGCAGACAGGGACTAGCGGGCCACAATGAGCAGTTCTTC.

The CDR3 region has the DNA TGTGCCAGCAGATCTAGCGGGAGTGTAAGCAATGAGCAGTTCTTC. It translates to CASRSSGSVSNEQFF. The chain uses TRBV5-4 and TRBJ2-1; 10 nucleotides line up with TRBD2. Losses at the gene ends were 5 bases for V and 6 bases for J; bases not matched to a gene: 8. This CDR3 spans 15 amino acids. Germline V gene lookup returns CDR1 SGHNT and CDR2 YYREEE (reference sequence).

V usage is TRBV10-1 and J usage is TRBJ2-2; D is perhaps TRBD2 (6 bases). From germline, CDR1 is WNHNN and CDR2 SYGVQD (reference sequence). The CDR3 covers 14 residues. The V end lost 2 bases, the J end lost 6 bases, and 10 bases lay between the germline ends. The CDR3 DNA reads TGCGCCAGCAGTGAGACACGGGGGTCCGGGGAGCTGTTTTTT. Translation: CASSETRGSGELFF.

The gene calls are TRBV10-1 and TRBJ2-5; tentative D call: TRBD2 (5 bases). Trimming left V 0 bases short and J 5 bases short, with 10 bases between. The CDR3 covers 14 residues. Looked up from germline, CDR1 is WNHNN and CDR2 is SYGVQD (reference sequence). DNA for the CDR3: TGCGCCAGCAGTGAGTCACCGGGAATGGAGACCCAGTACTTC. Its translation: CASSESPGMETQYF.

The rearrangement uses TRBV6-1 and TRBJ1-4; a possible D gene is TRBD1 (5 bases). Per germline, CDR1 MNHNS and CDR2 SASEGT. The V end lost 0 bases, the J end lost 0 bases, and 14 bases lay between the germline ends. The CDR3 is made up of 18 amino acids. CDR3 sequence: CASSEAYRGSTTNEKLFF. In nucleotides, the CDR3 is TGTGCCAGCAGTGAAGCGTATCGGGGGTCTACAACTAATGAAAAACTGTTTTTT.

The chain recombines TRBV29-1 with TRBJ2-3, with D uncertain. The CDR3 is made up of 12 amino acids. Looked up from germline, CDR1 is SQVTM and CDR2 is ANQGSEA. V lost 2 bases and J lost 0, with 3 bases in between. This CDR3 is CSVETSTDTQYF. CDR3 nucleotides: TGCAGCGTTGAAACTAGCACAGATACGCAGTATTTT.

The V and J genes are TRBV28 and TRBJ1-1; D gene unclear. V was shortened by 7 bases and J by 2 bases, with 8 bases between the two germline ends. CDR3 length equals 12 residues. The germline gives CDR1 MDHEN, CDR2 SYDVKM. The CDR3 bases are TGTGCCAGCAAGCGAGGCAACACTGAAGCTTTCTTT. It specifies CASKRGNTEAFF.